This T cell receptor (beta chain) is drawn from a study of shared clonotypes between healthy human individuals. The CDR3 contains 16 residues. Germline assignment: CDR1 SGHNT and CDR2 YENEEA. V was pared by 5 bases and J by 2 bases, with 6 bases of the junction left unmatched. Repertoires were generated with immunoSEQ multiplex PCR, while TCRdb's copy carries only in-frame clones and drops some. The data contain about 490,000 clones, approximately 84% of them singletons. The receptor comes from a woman in her thirties or forties in good health. Some clones in this sample may be carry-over from other donors' samples. The chain joins TRBV11-3 to TRBJ2-5; 12 positions agree with TRBD2. Sequences were obtained from PBMCs. The CDR3 sequence is CASSLGTSGPQETQYF. CDR3 in DNA: TGTGCCAGCAGCCTTGGGACTAGCGGGCCTCAAGAGACCCAGTACTTC.